Listed here are 4 T cell receptor beta chains from one sample, sequenced in a study of blood T cell repertoires in COVID-19. Profiled with immunoSEQ multiplex PCR; TCRdb holds only in-frame clones, not every one. There are around 70,000 clones in the sample; about nine tenths occur only once, and roughly 8.8% lies in the top ten. The sequenced sample consisted of peripheral blood. These receptors all come from a man aged 25 to 40 with acute or convalescent COVID-19.

The rearrangement links TRBV5-1 to TRBJ2-7; 8 bases fit TRBD1. Per the germline V gene, CDR1 is SGHRS and CDR2 is YFSETQ. The CDR3 totals 14 residues. Losses at the gene ends were 4 bases for V and 3 bases for J; bases not matched to a gene: 6. The CDR3 spells CASSLGQGSYEQYF. CDR3 coding DNA: TGCGCCAGCAGCCTCGGACAGGGTAGCTACGAGCAGTACTTC.

The J gene is TRBJ1-6, the V gene TRBV6-1; the D gene is possibly TRBD1 (6 bases). The germline V gene has CDR1 MNHNS and CDR2 SASEGT. The CDR3 length is 16 residues. Trimming left V 4 bases short and J 7 bases short, with 17 bases between. The CDR3 DNA follows: TGTGCCAGCAGTGGCAGGGGTTTAGTGGAGAATTCACCCCTCCACTTT. Encoded protein: CASSGRGLVENSPLHF.

This clone was seen only a few times. The chain employs TRBV7-9 and TRBJ1-6, with 8 bases fitting TRBD1. V shed 6 bases and J 6 bases; nucleotides not matched to a gene: 10. The length of the CDR3 is 16 residues. In germline, CDR1 is SEHNR, CDR2 FQNEAQ (reference sequence). CDR3: CASRNGQGIANSPLHF. The CDR3 DNA sequence: TGTGCCAGCAGGAACGGACAGGGAATCGCTAATTCACCCCTCCACTTT.

The chain carries TRBV7-7 and TRBJ2-2; 14 bases fit TRBD2. V lost 6 bases to trimming and J lost 1 base; unmatched junction nucleotides: 7. The germline V gene encodes CDR1 SSHAT and CDR2 FNYEAQ (reference sequence). The CDR3 is made up of 18 amino acids. The CDR3 is CASRFGLAGGLNTGELFF. The CDR3 DNA reads as TGTGCCAGCAGATTTGGACTAGCGGGAGGTTTGAACACCGGGGAGCTGTTTTTT.